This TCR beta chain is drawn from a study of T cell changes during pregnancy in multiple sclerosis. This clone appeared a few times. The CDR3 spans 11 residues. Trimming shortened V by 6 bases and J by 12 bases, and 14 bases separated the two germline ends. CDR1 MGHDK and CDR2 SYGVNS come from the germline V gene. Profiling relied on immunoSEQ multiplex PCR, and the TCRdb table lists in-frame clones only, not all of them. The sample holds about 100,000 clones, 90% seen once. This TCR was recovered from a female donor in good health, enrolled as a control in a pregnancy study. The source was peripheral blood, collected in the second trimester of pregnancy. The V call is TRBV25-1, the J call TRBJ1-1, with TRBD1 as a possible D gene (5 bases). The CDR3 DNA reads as TGTGCCAGCAGCGCCTATGGGGCTCCTTTCTTT. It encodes CASSAYGAPFF.